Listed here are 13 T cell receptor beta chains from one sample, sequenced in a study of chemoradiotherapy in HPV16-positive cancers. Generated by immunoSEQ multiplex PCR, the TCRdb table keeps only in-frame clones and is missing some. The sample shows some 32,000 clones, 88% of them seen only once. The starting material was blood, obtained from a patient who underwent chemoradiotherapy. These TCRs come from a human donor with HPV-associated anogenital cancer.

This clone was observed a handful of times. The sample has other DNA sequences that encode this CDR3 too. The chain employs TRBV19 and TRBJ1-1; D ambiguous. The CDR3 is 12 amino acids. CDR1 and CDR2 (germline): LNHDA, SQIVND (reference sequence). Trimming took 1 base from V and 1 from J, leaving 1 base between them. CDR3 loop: CASSIGNTEAFF. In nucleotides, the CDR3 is TGTGCCAGTAGTATAGGGAACACTGAAGCTTTCTTT.

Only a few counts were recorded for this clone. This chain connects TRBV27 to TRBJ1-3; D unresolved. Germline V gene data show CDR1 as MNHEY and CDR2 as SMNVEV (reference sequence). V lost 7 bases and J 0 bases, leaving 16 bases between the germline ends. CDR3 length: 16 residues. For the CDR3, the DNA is TGTGCCAGCAAAGGCCATGGAGCTGACTCTGGAAACACCATATATTTT. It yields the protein CASKGHGADSGNTIYF.

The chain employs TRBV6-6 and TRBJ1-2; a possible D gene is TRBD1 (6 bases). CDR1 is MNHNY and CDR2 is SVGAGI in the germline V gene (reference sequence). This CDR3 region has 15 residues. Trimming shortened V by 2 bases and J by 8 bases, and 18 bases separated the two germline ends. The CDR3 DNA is TGTGCCAGCAGTTACCAAGAAACAGGGACAATGGGCTACACCTTC. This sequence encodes CASSYQETGTMGYTF.

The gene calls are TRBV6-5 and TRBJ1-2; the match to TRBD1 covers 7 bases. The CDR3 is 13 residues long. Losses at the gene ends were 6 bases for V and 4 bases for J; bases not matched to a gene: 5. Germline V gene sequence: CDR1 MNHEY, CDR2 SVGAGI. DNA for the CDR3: TGTGCCAGCAGACTCGGACAGGCCTATGGCTACACCTTC. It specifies CASRLGQAYGYTF.

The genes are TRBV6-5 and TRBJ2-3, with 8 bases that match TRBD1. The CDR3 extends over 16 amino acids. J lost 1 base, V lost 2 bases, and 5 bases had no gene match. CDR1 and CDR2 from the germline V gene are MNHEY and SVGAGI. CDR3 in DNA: TGTGCCAGCAGTTACGGACAGGGATGGGGCACAGATACGCAGTATTTT. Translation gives CASSYGQGWGTDTQYF.

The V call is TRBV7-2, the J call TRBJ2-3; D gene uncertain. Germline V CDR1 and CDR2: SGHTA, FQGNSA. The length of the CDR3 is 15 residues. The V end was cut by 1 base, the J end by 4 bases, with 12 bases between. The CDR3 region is CASSLGDSRPDTQYF. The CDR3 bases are TGTGCCAGCAGCTTAGGGGATTCACGACCAGATACGCAGTATTTT. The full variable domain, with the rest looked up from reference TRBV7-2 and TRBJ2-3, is GAGVSQSPSNKVTEKGKDVELRCDPISGHTALYWYRQSLGQGLEFLIYFQGNSAPDKSGLPSDRFSAERTGGSVSTLTIQRTQQEDSAVYLCASSLGDSRPDTQYFGPGTRLTVL.

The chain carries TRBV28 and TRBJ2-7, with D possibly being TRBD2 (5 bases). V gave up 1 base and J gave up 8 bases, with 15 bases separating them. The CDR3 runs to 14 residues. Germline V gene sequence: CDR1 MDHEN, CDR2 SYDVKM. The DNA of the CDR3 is TGTGCCAGCAGTTTATACGAGGGAGCGAACCAGCAGTACTTC. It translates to CASSLYEGANQQYF. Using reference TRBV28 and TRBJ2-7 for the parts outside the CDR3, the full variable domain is DVKVTQSSRYLVKRTGEKVFLECVQDMDHENMFWYRQDPGLGLRLIYFSYDVKMKEKGDIPEGYSVSREKKERFSLILESASTNQTSMYLCASSLYEGANQQYFGPGTRLTVT.

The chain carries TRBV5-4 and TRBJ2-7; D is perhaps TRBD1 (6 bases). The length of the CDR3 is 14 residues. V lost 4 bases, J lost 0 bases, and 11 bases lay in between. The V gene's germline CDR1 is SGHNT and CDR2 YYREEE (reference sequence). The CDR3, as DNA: TGTGCCAGCAGCCTCTGGACAGACTCCTACGAGCAGTACTTC. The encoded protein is CASSLWTDSYEQYF.

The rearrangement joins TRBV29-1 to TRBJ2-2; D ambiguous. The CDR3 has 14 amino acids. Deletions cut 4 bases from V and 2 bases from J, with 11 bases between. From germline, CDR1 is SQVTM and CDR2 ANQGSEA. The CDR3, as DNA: TGCAGCGTTGTCTCAGCTTTAAACACCGGGGAGCTGTTTTTT. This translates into CSVVSALNTGELFF.

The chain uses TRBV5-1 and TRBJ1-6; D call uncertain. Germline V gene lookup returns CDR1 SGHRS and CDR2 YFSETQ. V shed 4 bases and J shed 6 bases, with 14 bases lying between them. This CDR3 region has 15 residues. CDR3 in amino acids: CASSPEGQINSPLHF. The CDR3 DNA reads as TGCGCCAGCAGCCCGGAGGGCCAGATTAATTCACCCCTCCACTTT.

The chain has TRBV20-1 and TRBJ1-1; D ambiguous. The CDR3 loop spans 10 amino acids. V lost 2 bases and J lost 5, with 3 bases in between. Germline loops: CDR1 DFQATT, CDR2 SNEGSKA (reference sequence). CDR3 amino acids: CSARNTEAFF. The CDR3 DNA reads TGCAGTGCTAGAAATACTGAAGCTTTCTTT.

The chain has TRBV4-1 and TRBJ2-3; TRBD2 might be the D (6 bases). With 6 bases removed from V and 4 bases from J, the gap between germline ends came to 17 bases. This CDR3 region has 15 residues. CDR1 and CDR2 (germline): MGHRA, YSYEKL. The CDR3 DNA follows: TGCGCCAGCAGTCTAGCGAGTAGGTCGTCAGATACGCAGTATTTT. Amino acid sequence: CASSLASRSSDTQYF.

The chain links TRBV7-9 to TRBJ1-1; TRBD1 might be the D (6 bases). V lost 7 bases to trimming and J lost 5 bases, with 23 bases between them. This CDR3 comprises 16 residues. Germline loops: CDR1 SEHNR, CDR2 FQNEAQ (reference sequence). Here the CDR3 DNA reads TGTGCCAGCACCTATTCCACAGGGTCGTTAAATACTGAAGCTTTCTTT. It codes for CASTYSTGSLNTEAFF.